This paragraph reports one T cell receptor beta chain. Its specificity is not known. The data belong to a study of T-cell memory formation after mild COVID-19. CDR3 length: 15 amino acids. The germline CDR1 and CDR2 sequences are MGHRA and YSYEKL. V was trimmed by 3 bases and J by 5 bases, leaving 13 bases between them. Study results and limitations: Clones which contracted sat mainly in CM and EM if CD4+, and in EMRA if CD8+.

With constant-segment primers, 5'RACE yielded cDNA libraries of TCR alpha and TCR beta that carried sample barcodes and UMIs. TCRdb reprocessed the 5' RACE reads with MiXCR, giving one entry per CDR3 protein. The data hold roughly 300,000 distinct CDR3 sequences, with 16% observed a single time. The sequence was obtained from a man in his late teens or twenties who had mild COVID-19 (a few samples of this study predate the infection). Cell type and time point are not known. This chain connects TRBV4-1 to TRBJ2-2; D might be TRBD1 (5 bases). The sequenced sample consisted of PBMCs or a T cell subset sorted from them (not recorded which). The CDR3, as DNA: TGCGCCAGCAGCCAGATCAGGGTAGAGACCGGGGAGCTGTTTTTT. Protein product: CASSQIRVETGELFF.